These 12 T cell receptor beta chains originate from one sample sequenced in a study of blood T cells in healthy people across ages. A second PCR, run for 7 to 11 cycles, used a sample-barcoded 5' primer plus a J-beta primer mix. TCRdb itself ran the 5' RACE reads through MiXCR, one entry per CDR3 protein. The table shows hundreds of thousands of distinct CDR3 sequences, with over 40% occurring only once. Sequences were obtained from blood. The source of these receptors is a man older than 75 in good health.

This clonotype was counted a few times. V usage is TRBV30 and J usage is TRBJ2-3; D is possibly TRBD1 (5 bases). The CDR3 is 12 residues long. V was trimmed by 0 bases and J by 12 bases, leaving 13 bases between them. CDR1 and CDR2 (germline): GTSNPN, SVGIG (reference sequence). CDR3 loop: CAWSVQRGTQYF. CDR3 DNA: TGTGCCTGGAGTGTACAAAGGGGTACCCAGTATTTT.

This clonotype was seen only a few times. The chain joins TRBV7-9 to TRBJ2-3, with 11 bases identical to TRBD1. Per germline, CDR1 SEHNR and CDR2 FQNEAQ (reference sequence). There are 14 residues in the CDR3. V was pared by 3 bases and J by 9 bases, with 5 bases of the junction left unmatched. DNA for the CDR3: TGTGCCAGCAGCTTCGGGACAGGGGGATCCACGCAGTATTTT. Translation: CASSFGTGGSTQYF.

The genes are TRBV6-2 or TRBV6-3 and TRBJ2-1; D is unclear. V dropped 10 bases and J dropped 6 bases, with 13 bases sitting between them. There are 12 residues in the CDR3. CDR1 MNHEY and CDR2 SVGEGT come from the germline V gene. In nucleotides, the CDR3 is TGTGCCACCCGAGAGCTAACCAATGAGCAGTTCTTC. It is translated as CATRELTNEQFF.

J is TRBJ2-7 and V is TRBV27, with TRBD1 identical over 8 bases. With the DNA end fitting TRBJ2-5 better, the J assignment may be wrong. Germline CDR1 reads MNHEY; CDR2 reads SMNVEV (reference sequence). The CDR3 has 15 residues. CDR3 in amino acids: CASSPRTGRWETQYF. The CDR3 nucleotides read TGTGCCAGCAGTCCTAGGACAGGGCGATGGGAGACCCAGTACTTC.

The gene calls are TRBV12-3 or TRBV12-4 and TRBJ2-3; either TRBD1 or TRBD2 may fit D (5 bases each). The ends were cut back, 4 bases at V and 0 bases at J, with 14 bases in the middle. The CDR3 length is 16 residues. The CDR3 loop reads CASSYQGRGSTDTQYF. CDR3 nucleotide sequence: TGTGCCAGCAGTTATCAGGGACGGGGCAGCACAGATACGCAGTATTTT.

The chain has TRBV5-6 and TRBJ2-3; unclear D gene. V lost 1 base and J lost 2, with 11 bases in between. The germline V gene encodes CDR1 SGHDT and CDR2 YYEEEE. The CDR3 covers 15 residues. The CDR3 DNA reads TGTGCCAGCAGCTTGTCTTCGCAGAACACAGATACGCAGTATTTT. This gives the protein CASSLSSQNTDTQYF.

This clonotype was picked up many times. Written as DNA, the CDR3 is TGTGCCAGCAGTAACGAGGATCTCCGGGAGCAGTTCTTC. It specifies CASSNEDLREQFF. V is TRBV6-5 and J is TRBJ2-1, with D unresolved. Germline assignment: CDR1 MNHEY and CDR2 SVGAGI. CDR3 length: 13 residues. V lost 5 bases, J lost 10 bases, and 15 bases lay in between.

This clonotype was seen a handful of times. CDR3 sequence reads: CASSPEGGPGYNEQFF. The CDR3 DNA is TGTGCCAGCAGCCCTGAGGGGGGGCCGGGATACAATGAGCAGTTCTTC. The J gene is TRBJ2-1, the V gene TRBV11-1; maybe TRBD2 (7 bases). With 5 bases removed from V and 4 bases from J, the gap between germline ends came to 18 bases. CDR1 SGHAT and CDR2 FQDESV come from the germline V gene (reference sequence). The CDR3 is made up of 16 amino acids.

This chain links TRBV20-1 with TRBJ1-5; 8 positions match TRBD1. Trimming at V came to 0 bases and at J to 0 bases, leaving 7 bases not matched to a gene. Germline V gene data show CDR1 as DFQATT and CDR2 as SNEGSKA (reference sequence). CDR3 size: 17 residues. CDR3: CSAREGQGPYSNQPQHF. In DNA, the CDR3 is TGCAGTGCTAGAGAAGGACAGGGCCCATATAGCAATCAGCCCCAGCATTTT.

There are a few counts of this clonotype. The chain combines TRBV4-3 with TRBJ2-7, with D possibly being TRBD1 (6 bases). Trimming left V 0 bases short and J 5 bases short, with 14 bases between. From germline, CDR1 is LGHNA and CDR2 YSLEER. CDR3 length: 15 amino acids. The CDR3: CASSQEQRPGDEQYF. DNA of the CDR3: TGCGCCAGCAGCCAAGAACAGCGACCAGGGGACGAGCAGTACTTC.

This clonotype was detected many times. The chain is built from TRBV29-1 and TRBJ2-7; 7 nucleotides agree with TRBD1. Trimming removed 7 bases from V and 2 bases from J; junction bases left unmatched: 11. CDR3 length: 14 residues. CDR1 and CDR2 from the germline V gene are SQVTM and ANQGSEA. As DNA, the CDR3 is TGCAGCGCCAAAACAGGGACAGCGACCTACGAGCAGTACTTC. This sequence encodes CSAKTGTATYEQYF.

V gene TRBV10-2 combines with J gene TRBJ2-5; 9 bases are shared with TRBD2. The CDR3 is made up of 16 amino acids. The V gene's germline CDR1 is WSHSY and CDR2 SAAADI. Germline trimming cut 0 bases from V and 3 bases from J; bases unmatched to any gene: 5. CDR3 sequence reads: CASSESRASGEETQYF. The CDR3 DNA reads as TGCGCCAGCAGTGAGTCGAGGGCTAGCGGGGAAGAGACCCAGTACTTC.